Given below is one T cell receptor (beta chain) in context. This clonotype was counted at least ten times. It has no known antigen specificity. No qualities accompany the bases; no much larger clone lies one base away. CDR1 and CDR2 are drawn from the germline V gene: LGHNT, FRNRAP. From its cysteine to its phenylalanine, the CDR3 spans 18 amino acids. Only the CDR3 region is kept as DNA, spanning 54 bases read in frame from base 1. V loses 5 bases at its end and J loses 4 bases; junction bases beyond the gene matches: 8. TCR beta VDJ combination and CDR3 sequence profiling used genomic DNA as the template. An Illumina HiSeq 2000 was used for TCR repertoire sequencing. Per the source publication's procedure: TRBV/TRBJ rearrangement plots, CDR3 size and DJ length profiles, and Simpson's diversity index were used to evaluate the repertoires. The most abundant DNA sequence in the deep sequencing data was taken as the immunodominant clone. CDR3 amino acid sequences were screened for sharing across subjects and were compared with published repertoires and the VDJdb database. TCRdb's own reprocessing of the public reads used fastp at Q25 and MiXCR and kept productive beta chains. Rows merge per CDR3 protein into single entries with the most common DNA and genes. The V and J calls, along with clone size, are taken from TCRdb and not from the paper's own processing. The sample table records roughly 130,000 distinct CDR3 sequences; more than 40% of these occur just once. Roughly 2.6% of the sample lies in the top ten.

The study deep-sequenced TCR repertoires of sorted CD4+ and CD8+ blood T cells from severe aplastic anemia patients and healthy subjects. Ficoll-Paque density gradient centrifugation was used to isolate peripheral blood mononuclear cells. CD4+ and CD8+ T cells were sorted by FACS or magnetic beads before DNA extraction. The entry originates in a study of CD8+CD57+ T cells in acquired aplastic anemia (dated by TCRdb to 2017 to 2018). As for the study more broadly: Extracted DNA from sorted CD4+ and CD8+ cells averaged around 3.3 ug, ranging from about 0.17 to 30 ug. Healthy donor samples averaged roughly 10 million reads for CD4+ and roughly 11 million for CD8+ cells.

The paper as a whole reports these results and caveats: Patients and healthy controls showed no significant difference in CD8+ Simpson's diversity (P=0.060). Around 31 CD8+ CDR3 sequences were shared between patients and controls but appeared highly expressed in patients and within their immunodominant clones.

Sequencing used sorted CD4+, CD8+, or CD8+CD57+ T cells (not recorded which) from PBMCs. The sequence derives from a human donor in good health, serving as a control. This chain joins TRBV12-5 to TRBJ2-6; 13 nucleotides in the junction match TRBD2. The CDR3 in this case is CASGPGLAGSEGANVLTF. The nucleotides read TGTGCTAGTGGTCCGGGACTAGCGGGGTCCGAAGGGGCCAACGTCCTGACTTTC.